These T cell receptor beta chains were read from a single sample in a study of blood T cell repertoires in COVID-19. Sequencing used immunoSEQ multiplex PCR; TCRdb keeps in-frame clones, though not all of them. The table shows some 300,000 clones, with 80% to 90% occurring only once. The sequenced material came from peripheral blood. These receptors all stem from a woman in her forties or fifties with COVID-19, enrolled during active disease. CDR3s leave out the opening cysteine and the closing phenylalanine or tryptophan.

TRBJ2-7,TRBV6-2/TRBV6-3,11,ASSRQGNYEQY
TRBJ1-4,TRBV5-1,13,ASSPQTGGREKLF
TRBJ1-1,TRBV18,12,ASSPATGDTEAF
TRBJ1-2,TRBV2,11,ASSENRNYGYT
TRBJ1-1,TRBV4-2,16,ASSQGQGAGGDGTEAF
TRBJ2-7,TRBV3-1/TRBV3-2,14,ASSQDPILAGDEQY
TRBJ2-1,TRBV29-1,13,SVVSARMNYNEQF
TRBJ1-3,TRBV5-1,11,ASSVSSGNTIY
TRBJ2-7,TRBV5-6,15,ASSLAGTSGSYYEQY
TRBJ2-3,TRBV12-5,12,ASGLQGTADTQY
TRBJ1-4,TRBV14,11,ASSQVRGEKLF
TRBJ2-1,TRBV24-1,11,ATSDLGPIEQF
TRBJ2-7,TRBV6-2/TRBV6-3,14,ASSYPLAGATYEQY
TRBJ1-6,TRBV21-1,14,ASTTWVDRDGQSLH
TRBJ2-1,TRBV24-1,15,ATCTSQVVSSYNEQF
TRBJ2-1,TRBV9,14,ASSVGSGSSYNEQF
TRBJ2-2,TRBV19,15,ASSSWGVADNTGELF
TRBJ2-5,TRBV6-4,12,ASKPLQGQETQY
TRBJ2-5,TRBV9,16,ASSVDDRTGGIQETQY
TRBJ2-6,TRBV7-3,13,ASSSQLSGANVLT
TRBJ2-1,TRBV7-8,12,ASRQSGRGDEQF
TRBJ2-5,TRBV5-8,14,ASSVLRTGGRETQY
TRBJ1-2,TRBV6-5,11,ASILTGRWGYT
TRBJ2-1,TRBV27,13,ASSPRYGVADEQF
TRBJ2-7,TRBV23-1,12,ASSHWGRVYEQY
TRBJ2-1,TRBV15,14,ATRPEGLAGFNEQF
TRBJ2-1,TRBV10-2,12,ASSGGSSYNEQF
TRBJ2-7,TRBV4-1,15,ASSQSSRTGAAYEQY
TRBJ1-2,TRBV11-2,11,ASSLVGARGYT
TRBJ2-1,TRBV7-2,14,ASSSRLVTGNNEQF
TRBJ2-1,TRBV9,14,ASSFDTSGGRAEQF
TRBJ2-7,TRBV19,12,ASSIGSSTYEQY
TRBJ1-3,TRBV6-6,13,ASRPWGGAGNTIY
TRBJ1-1,TRBV3-1/TRBV3-2,13,ASSQRTGGGTEAF
TRBJ2-1,TRBV29-1,10,SVELAGDEQF
TRBJ2-7,TRBV11-2,12,ASRRLAGPYEQY
TRBJ1-1,TRBV30,11,AWSTGVNTEAF
TRBJ2-2,TRBV21-1,13,ASSKGSGLTGELF
TRBJ2-1,TRBV11-2,10,ASSSVGTEQF
TRBJ2-2,TRBV5-4,11,ASRGVNTGELF
TRBJ1-1,TRBV15,13,ATSSSRGLGTEAF
TRBJ2-5,TRBV11-2,13,ASSLEGQNQETQY
TRBJ2-7,TRBV6-5,9,ATADRYEQY
TRBJ2-7,TRBV5-4,12,ASSSGTVTYEQY
TRBJ2-5,TRBV30,13,AWSLKTSGRVTQY
TRBJ1-1,TRBV19,13,ASSTPDRAGTEAF
TRBJ2-1,TRBV18,12,ASSLNSRGNEQF
TRBJ2-3,TRBV19,11,ASSANQGARQY
TRBJ2-5,TRBV7-2,13,ASSYNADRFATQY
TRBJ2-5,TRBV11-3,11,ASSSPVEETQY
TRBJ2-1,TRBV5-6,12,ASSRRGSYNEQF
TRBJ2-7,TRBV6-6,13,ASSYSGDPHYEQY
TRBJ2-1,TRBV30,12,AWKVAGGGGEQF